These 18 T cell receptor beta chains were sequenced from one sample in a study of PD-L1 blockade in urothelial cancer. TCRdb's table, derived via immunoSEQ multiplex PCR, lists solely in-frame clones and lacks some. The sample records about 87,000 clones, 80% to 90% being singletons. Time point here: pretreatment peripheral blood. The specimen was PBMCs, collected around atezolizumab (anti-PD-L1) treatment. Receptors were obtained from a woman aged 80 or over with urothelial cancer.

V is TRBV28 and J is TRBJ2-5, with 8 bases that match TRBD1. Unmatched junction bases numbered 9, after V lost 5 bases and J lost 4 bases. The CDR3 is 15 amino acids. Germline CDR1 MDHEN, CDR2 SYDVKM. The CDR3 loop is CASSPTGGVGETQYF. The CDR3 DNA is TGTGCCAGCAGTCCTACAGGGGGAGTCGGAGAGACCCAGTACTTC.

This clone was counted a single time. The rearrangement joins TRBV5-4 to TRBJ1-2; D possibly corresponds to TRBD1 (6 bases). The V gene lost 4 bases and the J gene lost 8 bases, with 21 bases spanning the gap. This CDR3 spans 15 amino acids. CDR1 SGHNT and CDR2 YYREEE come from the germline V gene (reference sequence). The CDR3 region has the DNA TGTGCCAGCAGCATCCAGACAGGACCTATGCTAGGCTACACCTTC. This codes for CASSIQTGPMLGYTF.

The V and J genes are TRBV5-1 and TRBJ1-1, with TRBD1 as a possible D gene (5 bases). CDR3 length: 16 residues. V lost 0 bases to trimming and J lost 7 bases, with 19 bases between them. Looked up from germline, CDR1 is SGHRS and CDR2 is YFSETQ. This CDR3 is CASSLETQGRHNEAFF. The CDR3 nucleotides are TGCGCCAGCAGCTTGGAAACCCAGGGCAGGCATAATGAAGCTTTCTTT.

The J gene is TRBJ2-7, the V gene TRBV10-3; D not resolved. This CDR3 has 16 amino acids. Deletions cut 0 bases from V and 2 bases from J, with 14 bases between. Per the germline V gene, CDR1 is ENHRY and CDR2 is SYGVKD. As DNA, the CDR3 is TGTGCCATCAGTGAGTCAATGGCGGCAGTAACCTACGAGCAGTACTTC. Translating it yields CAISESMAAVTYEQYF.

The chain links TRBV5-5 to TRBJ1-1; 9 bases are shared with TRBD1. The CDR3 is 16 residues long. The ends lost 0 bases at V and 4 bases at J; junction bases unmatched: 7. Germline CDR1 and CDR2: SGHKS and YYEKEE (reference sequence). CDR3 region: CASSLGDRVVGTEAFF. The CDR3, as DNA: TGTGCCAGCAGCTTGGGGGACAGGGTGGTGGGCACTGAAGCTTTCTTT.

The chain links TRBV11-2 to TRBJ2-2, with 7 bases fitting TRBD1. The junction had 1 base not matched to a gene; V was cut back by 3 bases and J by 0 bases. The CDR3 sequence is 15 residues long. Germline-derived CDR1 and CDR2 are SGHAT and FQNNGV. The CDR3, as DNA: TGTGCCAGCAGCTTTGGACAGGCGAACACCGGGGAGCTGTTTTTT. Its protein is CASSFGQANTGELFF.

The rearrangement uses TRBV7-9 and TRBJ1-3; no reliable D call. Trimming removed 3 bases at V and 0 bases at J, with 9 bases between. Germline CDR1 is SEHNR and CDR2 is FQNEAQ (reference sequence). CDR3 length equals 15 residues. The DNA of the CDR3 is TGTGCCAGCAGCTTGGAGGCGAGCTCTGGAAACACCATATATTTT. This translates into CASSLEASSGNTIYF.

The rearrangement links TRBV18 to TRBJ2-5; 7 nucleotides align to TRBD2. Germline CDR1 reads KGHSH; CDR2 reads LQKENI. This CDR3 contains 13 residues. Trimming took 2 bases from V and 7 from J; bases not matched to a gene: 4. In DNA, the CDR3 is TGTGCCAGCTCACCAGCGGGGGTCGGGACCCAGTACTTC. Translated, it gives CASSPAGVGTQYF.

This chain uses TRBV27 with TRBJ2-5, with 7 nucleotides matching TRBD2. Germline assignment: CDR1 MNHEY and CDR2 SMNVEV (reference sequence). The junction had 10 bases not matched to a gene; V was cut back by 5 bases and J by 7 bases. The CDR3 has 14 residues. In DNA, the CDR3 is TGTGCCAGCAGTCCCGGGGGGACCACGGGGACCCAGTACTTC. It yields the protein CASSPGGTTGTQYF.

This clone was picked up one time. The CDR3 protein is CASSTRTSGTGTDTQYF. DNA of the CDR3: TGTGCCAGCAGCACCCGGACTAGCGGGACTGGGACAGATACGCAGTATTTT. The V call is TRBV7-3, the J call TRBJ2-3, with 12 bases identical to TRBD2. Germline values: CDR1 SGHTA, CDR2 FQGTGA. The CDR3 is 17 residues long. V shed 5 bases and J 3 bases; nucleotides not matched to a gene: 9.

The gene calls are TRBV27 and TRBJ1-4; possible D gene TRBD1, 6 bases. Trimming cost V 3 bases and J 1 base, with 9 bases left between them. Germline V gene sequence: CDR1 MNHEY, CDR2 SMNVEV (reference sequence). This CDR3 region has 15 residues. Written as DNA, the CDR3 is TGTGCCAGCAGTTTCTCGACAGGAACTAATGAAAAACTGTTTTTT. Translated: CASSFSTGTNEKLFF.

The rearrangement links TRBV28 to TRBJ2-3, with 9 bases aligning to TRBD2. Germline V gene sequence: CDR1 MDHEN, CDR2 SYDVKM. This CDR3 has 18 residues. V lost 5 bases and J lost 5; bases outside the gene matches: 17. The CDR3 loop is CASSQNLAGRVKVDTQYF. As DNA, the CDR3 is TGTGCCAGCAGTCAAAATCTAGCGGGGCGCGTGAAGGTAGATACGCAGTATTTT.

The sample holds a few counts of this clone. The chain has TRBV10-3 and TRBJ2-1, with TRBD1 as a possible D gene (6 bases). Germline V CDR1 and CDR2: ENHRY, SYGVKD. The CDR3 is 15 residues long. Trimming took off 8 bases at V and 3 bases at J, with 17 bases between the two ends. CDR3 loop: CAIGTTGLGYNEQFF. The CDR3, as DNA: TGTGCCATCGGGACCACAGGGTTGGGCTACAATGAGCAGTTCTTC.

The genes are TRBV5-6 and TRBJ2-7; D unresolved. This CDR3 is built from 11 residues. Trimming stripped 3 bases from V and 4 bases from J, with 5 bases between. From germline, CDR1 is SGHDT and CDR2 YYEEEE. The CDR3 is CASSYIYEQYF. The DNA for the CDR3 is TGTGCCAGCAGCTATATTTACGAGCAGTACTTC.

This chain uses TRBV9 with TRBJ2-7, with D possibly matching TRBD2 (6 bases). From germline, CDR1 is SGDLS and CDR2 YYNGEE. There are 14 residues in the CDR3. V lost 3 bases to trimming and J lost 6 bases, with 16 bases between them. CDR3 sequence (DNA): TGTGCCAGCAGCGAGACTCTCATCGGGGGCGAGCAGTACTTC. Its translation: CASSETLIGGEQYF. Combining the CDR3 with reference TRBV9 and TRBJ2-7 gives the whole variable domain DSGVTQTPKHLITATGQRVTLRCSPRSGDLSVYWYQQSLDQGLQFLIQYYNGEERAKGNILERFSAQQFPDLHSELNLSSLELGDSALYFCASSETLIGGEQYFGPGTRLTVT.

This clone appeared once. The CDR3 DNA sequence: TGTGCCAGTAGTACCTCCGGGACAGACTATGGCTACACCTTC. It codes for CASSTSGTDYGYTF. This chain joins TRBV19 and TRBJ1-2, with 7 positions matching TRBD1. This CDR3 has 14 amino acids. The V gene end was trimmed by 4 bases and the J gene end by 3 bases; junction bases not matched to a gene: 5. CDR1 is LNHDA, CDR2 SQIVND, per germline (reference sequence).

The chain has TRBV7-3 and TRBJ2-7, with D uncertain. V was clipped by 4 bases and J by 2 bases, with 15 bases between them. CDR1 is SGHTA and CDR2 is FQGTGA in the germline V gene. This CDR3 comprises 15 residues. The CDR3 bases are TGTGCCAGCAGCTCCGCATCCGGTCAGGCCTACGAGCAGTACTTC. Its translation: CASSSASGQAYEQYF.

The chain is built from TRBV2 and TRBJ1-1, with D perhaps matching TRBD1 (6 bases). The length of the CDR3 is 13 residues. In germline, CDR1 is SNHLY, CDR2 FYNNEI. Trimming took off 6 bases at V and 4 bases at J, with 12 bases between the two ends. CDR3 nucleotides: TGTGCCAGCAGCCGAACAGGGAGCACTGAAGCTTTCTTT. Translated, it gives CASSRTGSTEAFF.